This T cell receptor beta chain stems from a study of kidney transplant recipient with SARS-CoV-2 infection. Germline V lookup: CDR1 SGHNT, CDR2 YENEEA. The V gene lost 1 base and the J gene lost 9 bases, with 10 bases spanning the gap. The CDR3 contains 13 residues. TCRdb itself ran the reads through MiXCR, one entry per CDR3 protein. The sample includes under 300,000 distinct CDR3 sequences, more than 25% of them seen just once. This clonotype was recorded many times. This TCR derives from a young adult male patient who had COVID-19 and was a kidney transplant recipient. A subset of T cells may come from the graft donor. The J gene is TRBJ2-1, the V gene TRBV11-3; D not resolved. The material was a blood sample, obtained at baseline and between days 110 and 120 from a kidney transplant recipient. CDR3 sequence: CASSLASGVEQFF. The CDR3 DNA reads TGTGCCAGCAGCTTAGCGTCCGGAGTTGAGCAGTTCTTC.